The sequence of this TCR beta chain was determined in a study of identical twins. The authors used template switching to add a universal primer site and gave cDNA unique molecular identifiers. TCRdb analysed the 5' RACE reads with MiXCR anew, one entry per CDR3 protein. Counted here are 600,000 to 800,000 distinct CDR3 sequences, about 20% occurring once; the ten biggest clones make up about 4.5%. Study conclusions and caveats: Donors were not followed over many years; analysis was cross-sectional.

The CDR3 runs to 16 residues. V lost 2 bases and J lost 2; bases outside the gene matches: 8. Looked up from germline, CDR1 is SEHNR and CDR2 is FQNEAQ (reference sequence). This clonotype was counted ten times or more. Antigen unknown. These data also featured in a second study, about T cells expressing NK-cell markers. From that study: Dominant NKG2C+ clonotypes made up roughly 1.0-7.0% of CD8+ T cells in roughly six donors. Leadership of the CD3+CD56-NKG2C+ fraction also belonged to these clonotypes in a few donors.

The receptor was isolated from a young woman in good health. The rearrangement joins TRBV7-9 to TRBJ2-7, with 8 nucleotides matching TRBD1. Sequences were obtained from PBMCs. The CDR3 DNA reads TGTGCCAGCAGCTTACCCCACGGGACAGGCCCCTACGAGCAGTACTTC. This translates into CASSLPHGTGPYEQYF.